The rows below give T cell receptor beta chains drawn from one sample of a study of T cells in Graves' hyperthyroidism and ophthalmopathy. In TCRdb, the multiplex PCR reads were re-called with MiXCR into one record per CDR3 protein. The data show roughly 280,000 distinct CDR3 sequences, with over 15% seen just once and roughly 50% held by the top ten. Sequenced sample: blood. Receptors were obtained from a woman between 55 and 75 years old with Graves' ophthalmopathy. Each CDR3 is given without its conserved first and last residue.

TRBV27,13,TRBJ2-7,ASSFGQGVSYEQY
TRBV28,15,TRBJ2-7,ASSLGTSGRGLREQY
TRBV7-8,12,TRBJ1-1,ASSSDSFGTEAF
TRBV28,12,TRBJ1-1,ASSSGQGTTEAF
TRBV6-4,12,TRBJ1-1,ASSESSGNTEAF
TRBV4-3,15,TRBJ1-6,ASSQVFEGTYNSPLH
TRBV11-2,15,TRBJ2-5,ASSLDRYRTGEETQY
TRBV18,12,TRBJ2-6,ATPPDSGANVLT
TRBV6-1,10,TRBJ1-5,ASKSRVQPQH
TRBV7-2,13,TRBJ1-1,ASSFSSYLNTEAF
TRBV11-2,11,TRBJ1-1,ASSSFGTGKAF
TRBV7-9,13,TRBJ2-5,ASSLMAGGGETQY
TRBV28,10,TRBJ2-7,ASSHMNHEQY
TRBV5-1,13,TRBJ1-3,ASSLSGTAGNTIY
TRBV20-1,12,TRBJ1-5,SASDPRASQPQH
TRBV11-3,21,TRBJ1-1,ASNSGRGWGVSTRPSMNTEAF